These 17 T cell receptor beta chains were sequenced from one sample in a study of cytomegalovirus exposure and HLA in healthy donors. Researchers ran the PCR with 60 Vbeta and 13 Jbeta primers. Generated by immunoSEQ multiplex PCR, the TCRdb table keeps only in-frame clones and is missing some. The sample has some 180,000 clones, 77% seen once; the top ten hold more than 1.4%. Source material: PBMCs. The origin of the receptors is a young man in good health and CMV-seronegative.

This chain uses TRBV10-3 with TRBJ2-1, with TRBD2 as a possible D gene (6 bases). The V and J ends lost 8 bases and 4 bases respectively, with 12 bases between them. The germline gives CDR1 ENHRY, CDR2 SYGVKD. This CDR3 is 13 amino acids long. CDR3 nucleotide sequence: TGTGCCATCGGACTAACGGATTACAATGAGCAGTTCTTC. Translation: CAIGLTDYNEQFF.

The J gene is TRBJ2-1, the V gene TRBV6-4; D is perhaps TRBD2 (6 bases). V was shortened by 4 bases and J by 8 bases, with 12 bases between the two germline ends. Germline CDR1 reads MRHNA; CDR2 reads SNTAGT. The CDR3 is made up of 13 amino acids. CDR3 nucleotide sequence: TGTGCCAGCAGTGTTGATGGGGGGTATGAGCAGTTCTTC. This encodes CASSVDGGYEQFF.

This sequence joins TRBV5-1 and TRBJ1-1, with D possibly being TRBD1 (6 bases). The CDR3 runs to 15 residues. Trimming pared 2 bases from V and 1 base from J, leaving 12 bases between. Germline lookup yields CDR1 SGHRS and CDR2 YFSETQ. The CDR3 nucleotides are TGCGCCAGCAGCTTAAGCTGGGGGCCGAACACTGAAGCTTTCTTT. Protein: CASSLSWGPNTEAFF.

This chain uses TRBV5-8 with TRBJ1-1, with 7 bases matching TRBD1. Germline V gene data show CDR1 as SGHTS and CDR2 as YDEGEE. This CDR3 has 17 residues. The ends lost 4 bases at V and 5 bases at J; junction bases unmatched: 17. This chain's CDR3 is CASSLRTGVWSGTEAFF. In DNA, the CDR3 is TGTGCCAGCAGCCTCCGCACAGGGGTATGGTCGGGGACTGAAGCTTTCTTT.

The CDR3: CASSQETGGNQPQHF. The CDR3 DNA sequence: TGCGCCAGCAGCCAAGAGACAGGGGGGAACCAGCCCCAGCATTTT. V and J are TRBV4-3 and TRBJ1-5; 9 nucleotides align to TRBD1. J was trimmed by 7 bases and V by 0 bases; bases with no gene match: 4. The germline CDR1 and CDR2 sequences are LGHNA and YSLEER. The length of the CDR3 is 15 residues.

This clone was counted a single time. The rearrangement uses TRBV30 and TRBJ2-5; 9 nucleotides agree with TRBD1. The J call may be incorrect, as the DNA end agrees better with TRBJ2-7. The germline CDR1 and CDR2 sequences are GTSNPN and SVGIG (reference sequence). The CDR3 spans 15 residues. The CDR3 DNA follows: TGTGCCTGGAGTTCGGGACAGGGTGTTGGAAACGAGCAGTACTTC. Protein sequence: CAWSSGQGVGNEQYF.

The chain has TRBV25-1 and TRBJ2-7; tentatively, D is TRBD1 (5 bases). V lost 3 bases to trimming and J lost 2 bases, with 17 bases between them. CDR1 is MGHDK, CDR2 SYGVNS, per germline. This CDR3 region has 16 residues. The CDR3 spells CASSDLGWGSTYEQYF. The CDR3 DNA is TGTGCCAGCAGTGACCTTGGTTGGGGCAGCACCTACGAGCAGTACTTC.

The V gene is TRBV9, the J gene TRBJ2-3; 15 positions agree with TRBD2. Trimming took 5 bases from V and 2 from J; bases not matched to a gene: 6. Germline-derived CDR1 and CDR2 are SGDLS and YYNGEE. This CDR3 has 17 amino acids. CDR3 bases: TGTGCCAGCAGTGGGGGACTAGCGGGAGGCTACACAGATACGCAGTATTTT. Amino acid sequence: CASSGGLAGGYTDTQYF.

The rearrangement uses TRBV29-1 and TRBJ2-7; the match to TRBD1 covers 10 bases. Germline values: CDR1 SQVTM, CDR2 ANQGSEA. This CDR3 comprises 14 residues. V lost 7 bases to trimming and J lost 0 bases; unmatched junction nucleotides: 6. For the CDR3, the DNA is TGCAGCGCCTCGGACAGGGGGAACTCCTACGAGCAGTACTTC. Protein: CSASDRGNSYEQYF.

The chain carries TRBV4-1 and TRBJ2-1; TRBD1 agrees at 8 bases. The V segment lost 0 bases and the J segment 7 bases; nucleotides outside the gene matches: 14. Per germline, CDR1 MGHRA and CDR2 YSYEKL. The CDR3 totals 18 residues. The CDR3 here is CASSQDSSAAGGLNEQFF. CDR3 bases: TGCGCCAGCAGCCAAGATTCATCTGCGGCAGGGGGCTTGAATGAGCAGTTCTTC.

This chain joins TRBV12-5 and TRBJ2-2, with D perhaps TRBD2 (6 bases). Germline CDR1 is LGHNT and CDR2 is FRNRAP. The CDR3 length is 11 residues. Trimming removed 9 bases at V and 4 bases at J, with 6 bases between. Here the CDR3 DNA reads TGTGCTAGCGGGGGCACCGGGGAGCTGTTTTTT. It codes for CASGGTGELFF.

The chain links TRBV9 to TRBJ2-3; a weak D match, TRBD2 (6 bases). The V and J ends lost 0 bases and 2 bases respectively, with 10 bases between them. The CDR3 sequence is 15 residues long. The germline gives CDR1 SGDLS, CDR2 YYNGEE. CDR3 DNA: TGTGCCAGCAGCGTAGCTCCGGGGGTCACAGATACGCAGTATTTT. This gives the protein CASSVAPGVTDTQYF.

The chain joins TRBV30 to TRBJ1-2; a weak D match, TRBD1 (5 bases). The CDR3 consists of 12 residues. CDR1 is GTSNPN, CDR2 SVGIG, per germline (reference sequence). V was clipped by 4 bases and J by 7 bases, with 13 bases between them. The CDR3 spells CAWNPGSGGYTF. The CDR3 nucleotides are TGTGCCTGGAACCCAGGGTCGGGTGGCTACACCTTC. Filled out from reference TRBV30 and TRBJ1-2, the complete variable domain reads SQTIHQWPATLVQPVGSPLSLECTVEGTSNPNLYWYRQAAGRGLQLLFYSVGIGQISSEVPQNLSASRPQDRQFILSSKKLLLSDSGFYLCAWNPGSGGYTFGSGTRLTVV.

This chain joins TRBV25-1 and TRBJ2-1, with D possibly matching TRBD1 (6 bases). The V gene lost 2 bases and the J gene lost 2 bases, with 10 bases spanning the gap. Germline assignment: CDR1 MGHDK and CDR2 SYGVNS. CDR3 length: 15 amino acids. The CDR3 DNA follows: TGTGCCAGCAGTGAACCACAGGGAGCCTACAATGAGCAGTTCTTC. This encodes CASSEPQGAYNEQFF.

In this sample, this clone turned up a few times. The V and J genes are TRBV10-3 and TRBJ1-1, with a weak D call TRBD1 (6 bases). Per germline, CDR1 ENHRY and CDR2 SYGVKD. Trimming pared 1 base from V and 0 bases from J, leaving 9 bases between. The CDR3 runs 15 residues. CDR3 sequence (DNA): TGTGCCATCAGTGAGTGGTCAGGGGTGAACACTGAAGCTTTCTTT. Its protein product is CAISEWSGVNTEAFF.

The V and J genes are TRBV6-5 and TRBJ2-3, with 8 bases fitting TRBD1. V trimming: 0 bases; J trimming: 9 bases; junction bases outside the gene matches: 8. The CDR3 length is 15 residues. Germline CDR1 is MNHEY and CDR2 is SVGAGI. The CDR3 DNA reads as TGTGCCAGCAGTTACTCTGGACAGGGAAGGGAGACGCAGTATTTT. Translating it yields CASSYSGQGRETQYF.

V is TRBV19 and J is TRBJ1-1; D ambiguous. V lost 6 bases, J lost 5 bases, and 7 bases lay in between. The CDR3 spans 11 residues. CDR1 is LNHDA, CDR2 SQIVND, per germline (reference sequence). The CDR3 protein is CASSTRTEAFF. CDR3 sequence (DNA): TGTGCCAGTAGCACGCGGACTGAAGCTTTCTTT.